The entry below gives a single T cell receptor beta chain sequence along with its context. There is no known antigen for this receptor. Per-base quality was not reported, and no clone a single base away is much larger than it. The CDR3 holds 12 amino acids from the cysteine to the phenylalanine. This entry keeps only the CDR3 DNA: 36 bases, framed from base 1. Via the germline V gene (reference sequence), CDR1 is MNHNY and CDR2 SVGAGI. Cut back by 10 bases and 6 bases, the V and J ends lie 15 bases apart. This record comes from a study of blood T cell repertoires in COVID-19 (dated by TCRdb to about 2020). Some background on the complete study: Samples covering the acute and convalescent phases of COVID-19 were provided by collaborators in the United States, Italy and Spain. The prospective study material was composed of cDNA or gDNA derived from T cells, B-cell-depleted T cells, or PBMCs. The dataset comprised deeply sampled blood TCRbeta repertoires from subjects exposed to, actively infected with, or recovered from COVID-19. The repertoires were made available in a free public database intended to serve as a resource for research on the immune response to SARS-CoV-2. The samples were drawn from two sources: the first 160 participants of the ongoing ImmuneRACE study, and fewer than 1,500 subjects contributed by 6 global collaborators. Sample metadata almost always included a de-identified subject ID, COVID-19 status, age in years and sex. Where HLA class I and class II types were available, the types were taken from metadata supplied by the sample provider, not from assay-based typing.

Whole blood was collected in K2EDTA tubes by collaborating institutions according to the institutions' own protocols. For TCRbeta analysis, collaborators shipped samples in one of three forms: frozen whole blood, isolated PBMCs, or DNA extracted from either of those sample types. The immunoSEQ Assay, a bias-controlled multiplex PCR, was used to amplify TCRbeta CDR3 regions from genomic DNA. The published analysis was carried out like this. The number of nucleated cells in each sample was estimated by amplification of reference gene primers within the assay. To quantify the absolute abundance of each unique TCRbeta CDR3 rearrangement, sequence reads were collapsed and filtered. For each sample, productive Simpson clonality was calculated by taking the square root of Simpson's diversity index across productive rearrangements. TCRdb stores this immuneACCESS table with in-frame sequences only. Part of the clones is absent; in the studies checked, under half of the shortfall reflects unresolved V genes, and no reason is known for the rest. That table supplies the V and J calls and clone size; D and trimming were determined from the DNA. The sample table shows 75,000 to 100,000 clones, and more than 75% are seen once. The ten largest account for 15% of the sample.

What the authors observed across the whole study: The quantity of clinical and demographic metadata differed by source and by participant and was supplied without curation.

Recombination linked TRBV6-6 to TRBJ1-2; the D gene is perhaps TRBD1, on 6 matching bases. This sequence originates from a human donor in a cohort sampled during active COVID-19. Input material: peripheral blood. For the CDR3, the sequence is CATLTGKDGYTF. The nucleotides are TGTGCCACCCTTACAGGGAAGGATGGCTACACCTTC.